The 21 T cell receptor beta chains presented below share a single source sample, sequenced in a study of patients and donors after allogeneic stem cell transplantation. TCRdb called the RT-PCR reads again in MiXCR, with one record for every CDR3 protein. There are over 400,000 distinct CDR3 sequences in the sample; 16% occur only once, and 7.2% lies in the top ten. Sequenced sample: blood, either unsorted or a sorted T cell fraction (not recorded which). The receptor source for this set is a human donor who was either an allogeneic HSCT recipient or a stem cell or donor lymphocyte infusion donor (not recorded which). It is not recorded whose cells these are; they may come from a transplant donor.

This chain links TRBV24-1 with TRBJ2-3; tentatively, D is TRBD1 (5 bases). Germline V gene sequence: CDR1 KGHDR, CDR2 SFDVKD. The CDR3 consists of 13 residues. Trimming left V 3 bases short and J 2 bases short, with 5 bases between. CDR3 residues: CATSDGATDTQYF. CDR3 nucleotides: TGTGCCACCAGTGATGGGGCCACAGATACGCAGTATTTT.

CDR3 nucleotide sequence: TGCGCCACCCTCACGGGCGGGGAGCAGTTCTTC. It encodes CATLTGGEQFF. V gene TRBV5-1 combines with J gene TRBJ2-1; possibly TRBD2 for D (5 bases). Germline CDR1 is SGHRS and CDR2 is YFSETQ. The CDR3 extends over 11 amino acids. V shed 9 bases and J shed 10 bases, with 14 bases lying between them.

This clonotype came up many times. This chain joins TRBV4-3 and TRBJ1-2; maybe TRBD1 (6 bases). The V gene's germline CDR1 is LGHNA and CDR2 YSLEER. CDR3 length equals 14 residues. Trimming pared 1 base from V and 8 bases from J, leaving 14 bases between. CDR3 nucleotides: TGCGCCAGCAGCCAAGTTATTCGAGGGGGAGGCTACACCTTC. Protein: CASSQVIRGGGYTF.

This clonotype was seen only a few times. Here the CDR3 DNA reads TGTGCCACCAGCGGGGACAGGGGTCGCGAGCAGTACTTC. Translation gives CATSGDRGREQYF. The chain links TRBV15 to TRBJ2-7; TRBD1 aligns across 10 bases. This CDR3 is built from 13 residues. V lost 5 bases and J lost 6; bases outside the gene matches: 4. The germline V gene encodes CDR1 LNHNV and CDR2 YYDKDF (reference sequence).

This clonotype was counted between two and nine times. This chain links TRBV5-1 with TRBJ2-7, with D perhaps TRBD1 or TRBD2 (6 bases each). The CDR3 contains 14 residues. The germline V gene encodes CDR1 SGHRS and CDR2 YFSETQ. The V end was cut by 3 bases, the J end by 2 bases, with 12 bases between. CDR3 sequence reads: CASSWGAHPYEQYF. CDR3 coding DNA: TGCGCCAGCAGCTGGGGGGCTCACCCCTACGAGCAGTACTTC.

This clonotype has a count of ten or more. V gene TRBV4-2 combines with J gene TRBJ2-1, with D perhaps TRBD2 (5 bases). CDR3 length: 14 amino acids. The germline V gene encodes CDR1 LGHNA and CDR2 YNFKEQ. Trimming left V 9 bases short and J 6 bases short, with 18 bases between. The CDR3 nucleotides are TGTGCCAGTACCTCTAGCCTCATCCTCAATGAGCAGTTCTTC. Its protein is CASTSSLILNEQFF.

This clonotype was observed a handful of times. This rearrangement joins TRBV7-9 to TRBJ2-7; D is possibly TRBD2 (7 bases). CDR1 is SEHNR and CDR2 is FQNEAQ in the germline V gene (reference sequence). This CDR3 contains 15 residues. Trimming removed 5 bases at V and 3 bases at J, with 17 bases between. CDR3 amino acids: CASSNVRGGLYEQYF. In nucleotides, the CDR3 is TGTGCCAGCAGCAATGTTAGGGGGGGACTCTACGAGCAGTACTTC.

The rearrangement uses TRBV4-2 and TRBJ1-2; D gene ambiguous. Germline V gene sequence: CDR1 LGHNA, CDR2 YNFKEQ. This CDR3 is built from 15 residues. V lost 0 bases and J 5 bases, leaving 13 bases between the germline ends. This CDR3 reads CASSQDPDSVYGYTF. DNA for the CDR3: TGTGCCAGCAGCCAAGATCCAGATTCAGTTTATGGCTACACCTTC.

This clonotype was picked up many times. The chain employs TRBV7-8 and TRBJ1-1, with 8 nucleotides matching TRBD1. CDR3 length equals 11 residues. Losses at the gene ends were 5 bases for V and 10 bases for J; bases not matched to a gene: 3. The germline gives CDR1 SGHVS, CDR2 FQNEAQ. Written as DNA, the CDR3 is TGTGCCAGCAGCCTTGGACAGGGAGCTTTCTTT. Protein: CASSLGQGAFF.

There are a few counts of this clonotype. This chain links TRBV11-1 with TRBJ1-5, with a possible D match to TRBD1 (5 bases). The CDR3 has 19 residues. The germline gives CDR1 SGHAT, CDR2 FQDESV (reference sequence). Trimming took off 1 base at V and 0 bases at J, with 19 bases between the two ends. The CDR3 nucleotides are TGTGCCAGCAGCTTAGGGATTTGGGGCCGCTCCTATAGCAATCAGCCCCAGCATTTT. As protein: CASSLGIWGRSYSNQPQHF.

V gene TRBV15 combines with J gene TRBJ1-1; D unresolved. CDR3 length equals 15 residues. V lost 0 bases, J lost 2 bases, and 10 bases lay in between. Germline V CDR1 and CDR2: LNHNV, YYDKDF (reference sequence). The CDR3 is CATSREETTNTEAFF. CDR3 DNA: TGTGCCACCAGCAGAGAGGAGACGACTAACACTGAAGCTTTCTTT. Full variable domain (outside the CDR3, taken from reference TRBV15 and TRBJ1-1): DAMVIQNPRYQVTQFGKPVTLSCSQTLNHNVMYWYQQKSSQAPKLLFHYYDKDFNNEADTPDNFQSRRPNTSFCFLDIRSPGLGDTAMYLCATSREETTNTEAFFGQGTRLTVV.

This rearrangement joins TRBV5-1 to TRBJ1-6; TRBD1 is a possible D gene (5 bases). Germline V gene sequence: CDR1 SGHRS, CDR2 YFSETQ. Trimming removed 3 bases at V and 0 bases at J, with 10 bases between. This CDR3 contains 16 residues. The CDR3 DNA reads TGCGCCAGCAGCTGGGACGGGAGCTCCTATAATTCACCCCTCCACTTT. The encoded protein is CASSWDGSSYNSPLHF. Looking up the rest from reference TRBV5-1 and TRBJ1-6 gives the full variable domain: KAGVTQTPRYLIKTRGQQVTLSCSPISGHRSVSWYQQTPGQGLQFLFEYFSETQRNKGNFPGRFSGRQFSNSRSEMNVSTLELGDSALYLCASSWDGSSYNSPLHFGNGTRLTVT.

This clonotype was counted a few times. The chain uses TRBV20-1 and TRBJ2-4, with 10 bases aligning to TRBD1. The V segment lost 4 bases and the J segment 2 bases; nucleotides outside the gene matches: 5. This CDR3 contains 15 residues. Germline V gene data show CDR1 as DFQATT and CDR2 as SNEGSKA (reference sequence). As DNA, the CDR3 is TGCAGTGCTACCCGGGACAGGGGCTCCAAAAACATTCAGTACTTC. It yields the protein CSATRDRGSKNIQYF.

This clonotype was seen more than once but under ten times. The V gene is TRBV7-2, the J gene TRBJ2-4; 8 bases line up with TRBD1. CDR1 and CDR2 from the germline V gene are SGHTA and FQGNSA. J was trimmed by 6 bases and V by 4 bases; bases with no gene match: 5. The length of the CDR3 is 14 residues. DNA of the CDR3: TGTGCCAGCAGCTACCGGGACAGGCTAAACATTCAGTACTTC. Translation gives CASSYRDRLNIQYF. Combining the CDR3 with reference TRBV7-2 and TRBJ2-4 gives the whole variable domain GAGVSQSPSNKVTEKGKDVELRCDPISGHTALYWYRQSLGQGLEFLIYFQGNSAPDKSGLPSDRFSAERTGGSVSTLTIQRTQQEDSAVYLCASSYRDRLNIQYFGAGTRLSVL.

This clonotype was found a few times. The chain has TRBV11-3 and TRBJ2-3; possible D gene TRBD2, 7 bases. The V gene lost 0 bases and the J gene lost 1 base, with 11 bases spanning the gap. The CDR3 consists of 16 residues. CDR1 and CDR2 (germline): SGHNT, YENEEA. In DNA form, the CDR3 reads TGTGCCAGCAGCTTAGACGGCGGGGGCCGCACAGATACGCAGTATTTT. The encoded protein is CASSLDGGGRTDTQYF. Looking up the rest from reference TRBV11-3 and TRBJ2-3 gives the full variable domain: EAGVVQSPRYKIIEKKQPVAFWCNPISGHNTLYWYLQNLGQGPELLIRYENEEAVDDSQLPKDRFSAERLKGVDSTLKIQPAELGDSAVYLCASSLDGGGRTDTQYFGPGTRLTVL.

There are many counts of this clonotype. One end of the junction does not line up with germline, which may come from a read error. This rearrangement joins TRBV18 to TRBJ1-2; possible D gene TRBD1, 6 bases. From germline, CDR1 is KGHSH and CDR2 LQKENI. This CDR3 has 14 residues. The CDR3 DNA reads TGCGCCAGCAGCCCGACGGGGGCTAGCTATGGCTACACCTTC. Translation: CASSPTGASYGYTF.

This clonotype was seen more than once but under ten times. The CDR3 loop is CASSPWGEPKETQYF. The CDR3 nucleotides read TGTGCCAGCTCACCATGGGGAGAACCTAAAGAGACCCAGTACTTC. The chain links TRBV18 to TRBJ2-5, with D possibly matching TRBD2 (5 bases). The V end was cut by 2 bases, the J end by 3 bases, with 13 bases between. CDR1 is KGHSH and CDR2 is LQKENI in the germline V gene. This CDR3 has 15 amino acids.

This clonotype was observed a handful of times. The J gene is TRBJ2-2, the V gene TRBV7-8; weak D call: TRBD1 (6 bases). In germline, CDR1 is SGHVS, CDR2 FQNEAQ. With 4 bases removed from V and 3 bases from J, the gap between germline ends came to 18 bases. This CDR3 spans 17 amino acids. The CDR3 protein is CASSSRVADSYTGELFF. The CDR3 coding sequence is TGTGCCAGCAGCTCCCGCGTCGCGGACAGCTACACCGGGGAGCTGTTTTTT.

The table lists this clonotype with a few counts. CDR3 amino acids: CASSQRNRPSPYNEQFF. Written as DNA, the CDR3 is TGTGCCAGCAGCCAAAGAAATAGACCTTCTCCCTACAATGAGCAGTTCTTC. The chain links TRBV3-1 to TRBJ2-1; D call uncertain. This CDR3 contains 17 residues. Deletions cut 2 bases from V and 2 bases from J, with 16 bases between. Germline CDR1 is LGHDT and CDR2 is YNNKEL (reference sequence).

The CDR3 here is CSAREVGSYEQFF. CDR3 nucleotides: TGCAGTGCTCGGGAGGTGGGGAGCTATGAGCAGTTCTTC. The rearrangement links TRBV20-1 to TRBJ2-1; TRBD2 aligns across 7 bases. This CDR3 spans 13 amino acids. The trim removed 5 bases at V and 8 bases at J, leaving 9 bases unmatched. The germline CDR1 and CDR2 sequences are DFQATT and SNEGSKA (reference sequence).

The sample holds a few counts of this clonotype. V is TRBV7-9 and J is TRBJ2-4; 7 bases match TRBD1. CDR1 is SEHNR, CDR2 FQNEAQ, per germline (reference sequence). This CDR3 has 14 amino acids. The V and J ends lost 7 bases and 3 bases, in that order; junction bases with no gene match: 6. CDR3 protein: CASNTGVGKNIQYF. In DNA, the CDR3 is TGTGCCAGCAACACAGGGGTTGGCAAAAACATTCAGTACTTC.